This T cell receptor (beta chain) was obtained from a study of OX40 agonist ivuxolimab in advanced cancers. At the level of the study: Treatment received earlier with anti-PD-1, anti-PD-L1 or anti-CTLA-4 agents was allowed, and more than 30% had some.

Assay: immunoSEQ multiplex PCR; the TCRdb copy retains only in-frame clones and omits some. The data show over 95,000 clones, around 90% seen once. Germline V CDR1 and CDR2: SGHRS, YFSETQ. With 2 bases clipped from V and 4 bases from J, the junction kept 7 bases outside the gene matches. This CDR3 spans 15 amino acids. V is TRBV5-1 and J is TRBJ2-3; 7 bases are a match to TRBD2. The sequences come from CD4+ or CD8+ T cells sorted from blood, collected in a trial of the OX40 agonist ivuxolimab. The TCR sequence derives from an adult with an advanced solid tumor such as melanoma, head and neck, liver or kidney cancer. As DNA, the CDR3 is TGCGCCAGCAGCTTTAGCGGGCTCGAGGCAGATACGCAGTATTTT. This gives the protein CASSFSGLEADTQYF.